The clone carrying this T cell receptor beta chain was seen repeatedly, ten times or more. Its specificity is not known. Each CDR3 protein gets one entry after TCRdb re-called the 5' RACE reads with MiXCR. This sample has about 340,000 distinct CDR3 sequences; less than 10% occur once, and the top ten carry 13% to 15%. These data are taken from a study of CD8 T cells in ankylosing spondylitis. General observations from the study: Ankylosing spondylitis blood appeared to be characterized by a TCR beta motif of several highly homologous variants. According to the report, clones linked to the disease were significantly enriched in matched synovial fluid samples taken from ankylosing spondylitis patients.

CDR3 length equals 10 residues. V was shortened by 5 bases and J by 4 bases, with 6 bases between the two germline ends. Germline CDR1 reads SQVTM; CDR2 reads ANQGSEA. The V and J genes are TRBV29-1 and TRBJ2-7; D possibly corresponds to TRBD1 (6 bases). The sequence derives from a male donor with ankylosing spondylitis. The sequencing sample was made of blood, either unsorted or a sorted T cell fraction (not recorded which). The CDR3 nucleotides read TGCAGCGTTAGGGGGTACGAGCAGTACTTC. This sequence encodes CSVRGYEQYF.